The present T cell receptor (beta chain) was sequenced within a study of T cells in Graves' hyperthyroidism and ophthalmopathy. Study-wide findings and caveats: Peripheral blood also featured most of the thyroid clonotypes expanded above 0.001. Ophthalmopathy was identified by the model a median approximately 6.9 months ahead of onset.

The diagnoses drew upon clinical symptoms, serum thyroxine and TRAb, thyroid ultrasound and orbital computed tomography. The PBMCs were taken from approximately 11 ml of fresh peripheral blood. This clonotype occurred a few times. No antigen is known for it. Amplification targeted TCR beta CDR3 regions from RNA transcripts. The HTBI primer set was used in a first-round RT-PCR of the TCR CDR3. TCRdb recomputed calls from the multiplex PCR reads with MiXCR, one row per CDR3 protein. Found here are around 390,000 distinct CDR3 sequences, around 13% of them singletons; the top ten hold around 19%. Germline CDR1 is KGHDR and CDR2 is SFDVKD. This CDR3 contains 12 residues. V lost 4 bases and J lost 4, with 6 bases in between.

This receptor was taken from a woman aged 30 to 39 with Graves' ophthalmopathy. The chain carries TRBV24-1 and TRBJ1-2; D gene ambiguous. The sample consisted of blood. CDR3 protein: CATSDRGYGYTF. The CDR3 bases are TGTGCCACCAGTGACCGCGGCTATGGCTACACCTTC.